What follows are 8 T cell receptor beta chains derived from one specimen sequenced in a study of blood T cells in healthy people across ages. Primed by a sample-barcoded 5' primer and a J-beta primer mix, a second PCR proceeded for roughly 7 to 12 cycles. TCRdb analysed the 5' RACE reads with MiXCR anew, one entry per CDR3 protein. The sample shows around 650,000 distinct CDR3 sequences, about a third of them seen only once. Sequencing used blood. The source is a woman of 80 years or more in good health.

The chain combines TRBV4-1 with TRBJ2-4, with TRBD1 matching 8 bases. V dropped 4 bases and J dropped 1; count of bases not matched to a gene: 15. The CDR3 has 19 residues. Looked up from germline, CDR1 is MGHRA and CDR2 is YSYEKL. CDR3 DNA sequence: TGCGCCAGCAGCCTACACCCAGGGGGCGAGGTCCGGGCCAAAAACATTCAGTACTTC. It yields the protein CASSLHPGGEVRAKNIQYF.

This clonotype has ten or more counts. V is TRBV7-9 and J is TRBJ1-4, with D hard to call. The germline V gene has CDR1 SEHNR and CDR2 FQNEAQ (reference sequence). V lost 4 bases to trimming and J lost 7 bases, with 13 bases between them. The CDR3 contains 14 residues. The CDR3 DNA sequence: TGTGCCAGCAGCTCGATTCGGGGAGGTGAAAAACTGTTTTTT. Translation gives CASSSIRGGEKLFF.

This clonotype was recorded many times. The chain has TRBV4-2 and TRBJ2-1; 12 bases agree with TRBD2. The germline gives CDR1 LGHNA, CDR2 YNFKEQ. The CDR3 length is 16 residues. Trimming cost V 4 bases and J 5 bases; bases outside gene matches: 6. The CDR3 coding sequence is TGTGCCAGCAGCCTCCTAGCGGGGGGGTCGAACAATGAGCAGTTCTTC. Its translation is CASSLLAGGSNNEQFF.

The CDR3 sequence is CASSLTGQGNGGYTF. The CDR3 nucleotides are TGTGCCAGCAGTTTAACGGGCCAGGGGAATGGTGGCTACACCTTC. This chain connects TRBV12-3 or TRBV12-4 to TRBJ1-2, with a tentative D call TRBD1 (6 bases). The length of the CDR3 is 15 residues. The V and J ends lost 2 bases and 7 bases respectively, with 17 bases between them.

This rearrangement joins TRBV5-1 to TRBJ2-1, with unresolved D. CDR3 length equals 16 residues. The germline V gene has CDR1 SGHRS and CDR2 YFSETQ. Trimming removed 1 base from V and 5 bases from J, with 16 bases in between. Written as DNA, the CDR3 is TGCGCCAGCAGCTTGTCCGGACCTCAGAGCCACAATGAGCAGTTCTTC. It encodes CASSLSGPQSHNEQFF.

The J gene is TRBJ1-2, the V gene TRBV18; 7 nucleotides agree with TRBD1. The germline gives CDR1 KGHSH, CDR2 LQKENI. The CDR3 totals 15 residues. The ends lost 2 bases at V and 3 bases at J; junction bases unmatched: 6. CDR3 sequence reads: CASSPSAGGDYGYTF. CDR3 DNA sequence: TGTGCCAGCTCACCATCGGCAGGGGGGGACTATGGCTACACCTTC.

This clonotype was detected only once. The junction departs from the called germline gene at one end, perhaps through a read error. The rearrangement uses TRBV4-3 and TRBJ1-4; 8 nucleotides align to TRBD1. The CDR3 has 16 residues. Per germline, CDR1 LGHNA and CDR2 YSLEER. CDR3 amino acids: CASNQDGTGGGEKLFF. Written as DNA, the CDR3 is TGCGCCAGCAACCAAGATGGAACAGGGGGAGGTGAAAAACTGTTTTTT.

This chain uses TRBV6-1 with TRBJ2-7, with 10 bases lining up with TRBD1. The V gene's germline CDR1 is MNHNS and CDR2 SASEGT. CDR3 length equals 22 residues. Losses at the gene ends were 2 bases for V and 7 bases for J; bases not matched to a gene: 29. The chain's CDR3 is CASSEIVTGGGRTLSSYNEQYF. CDR3 coding DNA: TGTGCCAGCAGTGAAATCGTGACAGGGGGCGGTCGGACCCTAAGCTCCTACAATGAGCAGTACTTC.